These 20 T cell receptor beta chains share one sample of origin, sequenced in a study of blood T cell repertoires in COVID-19. Measured with immunoSEQ multiplex PCR; TCRdb has only the in-frame clones, and not every one. The table has hundreds of thousands of clones, roughly 80% seen once. Sequenced material: PBMCs or T cells enriched from blood (not recorded which). The receptors were sampled from a man aged 35 to 55 who had been exposed to COVID-19.

The chain couples TRBV5-4 to TRBJ2-6; 9 bases line up with TRBD1. Germline CDR1 and CDR2: SGHNT and YYREEE (reference sequence). V lost 0 bases to trimming and J lost 4 bases; unmatched junction nucleotides: 5. The CDR3 has 17 amino acids. DNA of the CDR3: TGTGCCAGCAGCTTGGGGTACAGGGGGCAAGGGGCCAACGTCCTGACTTTC. Translated: CASSLGYRGQGANVLTF.

This chain uses TRBV9 with TRBJ1-1; D is ambiguous. V was shortened by 3 bases and J by 11 bases, with 20 bases between the two germline ends. Per the germline V gene, CDR1 is SGDLS and CDR2 is YYNGEE. This CDR3 has 14 residues. CDR3 sequence: CASSGTARSLTAFF. CDR3 DNA sequence: TGTGCCAGCAGCGGTACTGCTCGAAGCCTAACCGCTTTCTTT.

V gene TRBV25-1 combines with J gene TRBJ1-2, with TRBD1 matching 10 bases. J lost 7 bases, V lost 8 bases, and 7 bases had no gene match. Germline V gene data show CDR1 as MGHDK and CDR2 as SYGVNS. CDR3 size: 13 residues. The CDR3 nucleotides read TGTGCCAGCCGGGGACAGGGGACGGGTGGCTACACCTTC. Its translation is CASRGQGTGGYTF.

This clone appeared a few times. The rearrangement uses TRBV19 and TRBJ2-1, with D possibly TRBD2 on 6 matching bases. There are 15 residues in the CDR3. Germline lookup yields CDR1 LNHDA and CDR2 SQIVND (reference sequence). Trimming removed 5 bases at V and 6 bases at J, with 17 bases between. The CDR3 is CASSAKRLVANEQFF. The CDR3 DNA follows: TGTGCCAGTAGTGCGAAACGACTAGTGGCCAATGAGCAGTTCTTC.

V gene TRBV6-5 combines with J gene TRBJ1-2, with a possible D match to TRBD1 (6 bases). Germline CDR1 is MNHEY and CDR2 is SVGAGI. Trimming took 2 bases from V and 6 from J, leaving 7 bases between them. The CDR3 sequence is 12 residues long. The CDR3 coding sequence is TGTGCCAGCAGTTACACAGGGAATGGCTACACCTTC. Amino acids: CASSYTGNGYTF.

The chain links TRBV20-1 to TRBJ1-2, with a tentative D call TRBD1 (6 bases). Germline V lookup: CDR1 DFQATT, CDR2 SNEGSKA (reference sequence). The V gene lost 3 bases and the J gene lost 7 bases, with 12 bases spanning the gap. This CDR3 is built from 12 residues. The CDR3 loop is CSASITGPGYTF. The CDR3 coding sequence is TGCAGTGCTAGTATTACAGGGCCTGGCTACACCTTC.

This sequence joins TRBV24-1 and TRBJ2-1; TRBD1 matches 9 bases. CDR3 size: 17 residues. With V trimmed by 0 bases and J by 9 bases, 11 bases remained unmatched. CDR1 and CDR2 from the germline V gene are KGHDR and SFDVKD. In DNA form, the CDR3 reads TGTGCCACCAGTGATTTGCCCAAACCGGGACAGGGTGGTGAGCAGTTCTTC. Amino acids: CATSDLPKPGQGGEQFF.

This chain connects TRBV9 to TRBJ1-1; D call uncertain. This CDR3 is built from 13 residues. In germline, CDR1 is SGDLS, CDR2 YYNGEE. Deletions cut 1 base from V and 2 bases from J, with 6 bases between. The DNA of the CDR3 is TGTGCCAGCAGCGTACGGAGAAACACTGAAGCTTTCTTT. The encoded protein is CASSVRRNTEAFF.

The rearrangement links TRBV7-8 to TRBJ1-2, with 7 bases fitting TRBD1. CDR1 and CDR2 (germline): SGHVS, FQNEAQ. J lost 5 bases, V lost 5 bases, and 8 bases had no gene match. This CDR3 has 14 residues. CDR3 region: CASSRTGEGYGYTF. The CDR3 DNA sequence: TGTGCCAGCAGCCGAACAGGGGAAGGGTATGGCTACACCTTC.

V usage is TRBV7-3 and J usage is TRBJ2-1, with TRBD2 as a possible D gene (5 bases). The CDR3 totals 16 residues. The V and J ends lost 3 bases and 5 bases respectively, with 17 bases between them. Germline V CDR1 and CDR2: SGHTA, FQGTGA. Written as DNA, the CDR3 is TGTGCCAGCAGCTTCGTAGCGAATAGCCCAGACAATGAGCAGTTCTTC. Its translation: CASSFVANSPDNEQFF. Complete variable domain (other parts from reference TRBV7-3 and TRBJ2-1): GAGVSQTPSNKVTEKGKYVELRCDPISGHTALYWYRQSLGQGPEFLIYFQGTGAADDSGLPNDRFFAVRPEGSVSTLKIQRTERGDSAVYLCASSFVANSPDNEQFFGPGTRLTVL.

The rearrangement joins TRBV9 to TRBJ1-6; D remains unclear. This CDR3 has 14 amino acids. Between the trimmed V and J ends, which lost 2 bases and 10 bases, there was a span of 13 bases. Germline V gives CDR1 SGDLS, CDR2 YYNGEE. CDR3 DNA: TGTGCCAGCAGCGTGGCCACTCCGCGGTCACCCCTCCACTTT. It codes for CASSVATPRSPLHF.

This clone was detected a few times. The chain couples TRBV7-9 to TRBJ2-7; D not certain. The germline CDR1 and CDR2 sequences are SEHNR and FQNEAQ (reference sequence). Trimming stripped 3 bases from V and 4 bases from J, with 4 bases between. The CDR3 loop spans 11 amino acids. CDR3 sequence reads: CASSFQYEQYF. The CDR3 DNA sequence: TGTGCCAGCAGCTTCCAATACGAGCAGTACTTC.

This chain connects TRBV24-1 to TRBJ2-2; 7 bases align to TRBD2. Unmatched junction bases numbered 8, after V lost 4 bases and J lost 4 bases. Germline loops: CDR1 KGHDR, CDR2 SFDVKD. CDR3 length: 16 residues. The CDR3 nucleotides are TGTGCCACCAGTGACCCTGGGGACTATTCCACCGGGGAGCTGTTTTTT. This sequence encodes CATSDPGDYSTGELFF.

This chain links TRBV14 with TRBJ1-1; D is perhaps TRBD1 (6 bases). The CDR3 contains 15 residues. Trimming removed 3 bases from V and 1 base from J, with 12 bases in between. CDR1 and CDR2 (germline): SGHDN, FVKESK. The CDR3 bases are TGTGCCAGCAGCCAGGAGGGGGGGCGGAACACTGAAGCTTTCTTT. This encodes CASSQEGGRNTEAFF.

CDR3 sequence: CASSYQTGAKVKAFF. DNA of the CDR3: TGTGCCAGCAGTTATCAGACAGGGGCCAAAGTGAAAGCTTTCTTT. V gene TRBV6-2 or TRBV6-3 combines with J gene TRBJ1-1, with TRBD1 identical over 8 bases. Trimming removed 3 bases from V and 9 bases from J; junction bases left unmatched: 12. This CDR3 is 15 amino acids long. CDR1 MNHEY and CDR2 SVGEGT come from the germline V gene.

The chain employs TRBV19 and TRBJ2-1, with a possible D match to TRBD2 (7 bases). Trimming left V 3 bases short and J 6 bases short, with 21 bases between. The CDR3 totals 17 residues. CDR1 is LNHDA and CDR2 is SQIVND in the germline V gene (reference sequence). The CDR3 region has the DNA TGTGCCAGTAGTATGATGGCTGCGGGAGTCAGGGGCAATGAGCAGTTCTTC. This codes for CASSMMAAGVRGNEQFF.

This chain connects TRBV19 to TRBJ1-6; unclear D gene. CDR1 is LNHDA, CDR2 SQIVND, per germline (reference sequence). The CDR3 is made up of 18 amino acids. V lost 6 bases and J 7 bases, leaving 25 bases between the germline ends. The CDR3 nucleotides read TGTGCCAGTAGCTCTTCCCCCCAATCACGGGGTCCAAATTCACCCCTCCACTTT. It translates to CASSSSPQSRGPNSPLHF.

The table lists this clone with a count of one. The chain couples TRBV19 to TRBJ2-2; D may be TRBD1 (5 bases). The V end was cut by 6 bases, the J end by 4 bases, with 9 bases between. The CDR3 has 13 amino acids. Germline V gene sequence: CDR1 LNHDA, CDR2 SQIVND (reference sequence). The CDR3 loop reads CASSTQGTGELFF. CDR3 DNA sequence: TGTGCCAGTAGCACGCAGGGCACCGGGGAGCTGTTTTTT.

The V gene is TRBV4-1, the J gene TRBJ2-7; 11 bases agree with TRBD2. Germline loops: CDR1 MGHRA, CDR2 YSYEKL. This CDR3 region has 18 residues. V shed 1 base and J 2 bases; nucleotides not matched to a gene: 10. CDR3: CASSQGFLGLADPYEQYF. DNA for the CDR3: TGCGCCAGCAGCCAAGGATTCTTGGGACTAGCGGATCCCTACGAGCAGTACTTC.

This clone was counted once. The rearrangement uses TRBV7-8 and TRBJ2-3, with 12 bases aligning to TRBD1. The CDR3 is 14 residues long. The V and J ends lost 7 bases and 11 bases, in that order; junction bases with no gene match: 10. CDR1 is SGHVS, CDR2 FQNEAQ, per germline. CDR3 DNA: TGTGCCAGCATGGGGGACAGGGGGCCCGCCGAGCAGTATTTT. Its protein is CASMGDRGPAEQYF.